This T cell receptor beta chain was profiled in a study of blood T cells in healthy people across ages. Combining a sample-barcoded 5' primer with a J-beta primer mix, a second PCR ran for roughly 7 to 12 cycles. MiXCR, run by TCRdb on the 5' RACE reads, gives a single entry per CDR3 protein. The sample has 900,000 to 950,000 distinct CDR3 sequences, under 35% seen once; the top ten hold 10%. Each donor's blood draw was 8.5 to 10 milliliters of peripheral blood. In regard to this clonotype: Its antigen is undetermined.

Germline trimming cut 4 bases from V and 3 bases from J; bases unmatched to any gene: 13. The CDR3 totals 17 residues. CDR1 is MNHNY and CDR2 is SVGAGI in the germline V gene (reference sequence). Study-wide results and limits: In older individuals, TCR beta diversity per million T cells was lower, falling roughly linearly with age. Compared with aged donors, long-lived donors showed fewer expanded clones, suggesting selection.

This same sample was also taken into another study, of T cells of mothers and their children.

Source material: blood. The sequence derives from a woman between 35 and 50 years old in good health. The rearrangement links TRBV6-6 to TRBJ1-2; TRBD1 matches 8 bases. CDR3 coding DNA: TGTGCCAGCAGTTTAACCACCCGGACAGGGTGGGACTATGGCTACACCTTC. It specifies CASSLTTRTGWDYGYTF.